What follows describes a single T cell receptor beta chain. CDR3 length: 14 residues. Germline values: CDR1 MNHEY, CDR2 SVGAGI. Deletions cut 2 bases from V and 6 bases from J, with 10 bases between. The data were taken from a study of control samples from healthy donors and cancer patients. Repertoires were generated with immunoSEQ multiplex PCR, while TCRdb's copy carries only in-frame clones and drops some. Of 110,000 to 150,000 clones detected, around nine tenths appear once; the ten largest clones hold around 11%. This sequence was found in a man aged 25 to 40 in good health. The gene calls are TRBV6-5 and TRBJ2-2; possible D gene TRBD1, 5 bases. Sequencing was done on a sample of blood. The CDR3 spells CASSYRVGAGELFF. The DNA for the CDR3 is TGTGCCAGCAGTTACCGGGTAGGGGCCGGGGAGCTGTTTTTT.